The 22 T cell receptor beta chains below come from one sample, sequenced in a study of cytomegalovirus exposure and HLA in healthy donors. The primer mix had 60 Vbeta and 13 Jbeta primers. The table came from immunoSEQ multiplex PCR; TCRdb's copy has only in-frame clones and leaves some out. The table lists about 200,000 clones, around 83% of them singletons. Sequencing was done on a sample of PBMCs. These receptors all come from a girl aged 5-17 years in good health and CMV-seronegative.

Remarks on this clone: The conserved closing phenylalanine or tryptophan is absent in this CDR3, likely reflecting a read error. The V gene is TRBV28, the J gene TRBJ1-5; tentative D call: TRBD1 (5 bases). Germline V CDR1 and CDR2: MDHEN, SYDVKM. The CDR3 runs 14 residues. V lost 3 bases, J lost 5 bases, and 11 bases lay in between. CDR3 residues: CASSFQGAHQPQHL. The CDR3 DNA sequence: TGTGCCAGCAGTTTTCAGGGCGCGCATCAGCCCCAGCATCTT.

This chain connects TRBV6-6 to TRBJ1-2; no firm D call. V shed 5 bases and J shed 5 bases, with 6 bases lying between them. Germline CDR1 reads MNHNY; CDR2 reads SVGAGI (reference sequence). This CDR3 is built from 11 residues. The CDR3 nucleotides read TGTGCCAGCAGTGCCAGATATGGCTACACCTTC. Protein sequence: CASSARYGYTF.

The V gene is TRBV2, the J gene TRBJ1-5; TRBD1 matches 11 bases. V shed 6 bases, J shed 6 bases, and the junction held 7 bases outside the gene matches. CDR1 is SNHLY and CDR2 is FYNNEI in the germline V gene. This CDR3 comprises 15 residues. CDR3 in DNA: TGTGCCAGCAGCGGGACAGGGGGAGGCGGTCAGCCCCAGCATTTT. It translates to CASSGTGGGGQPQHF.

This chain connects TRBV27 to TRBJ2-1; 9 bases match TRBD2. The V gene's germline CDR1 is MNHEY and CDR2 SMNVEV (reference sequence). J gave up 2 bases and V 5 bases, and 13 bases lay outside the gene matches. The CDR3 is made up of 18 amino acids. The CDR3 nucleotides read TGTGCCAGCAGTCCCGGGACTAGCCGCCTAAATACCTACAATGAGCAGTTCTTC. It translates to CASSPGTSRLNTYNEQFF.

The gene calls are TRBV6-5 and TRBJ2-7; 7 bases align to TRBD1. Losses at the gene ends were 6 bases for V and 6 bases for J; bases not matched to a gene: 8. This CDR3 has 13 residues. Germline assignment: CDR1 MNHEY and CDR2 SVGAGI. CDR3: CASRQYRGGEQYF. The DNA for the CDR3 is TGTGCCAGCAGACAATACAGGGGCGGCGAGCAGTACTTC.

This chain links TRBV4-1 with TRBJ1-2, with a possible D match to TRBD1 (6 bases). Trimming took 3 bases from V and 4 from J, leaving 18 bases between them. Germline V gene data show CDR1 as MGHRA and CDR2 as YSYEKL. CDR3 length equals 16 residues. CDR3: CASSQIGQRMIYGYTF. For the CDR3, the DNA is TGCGCCAGCAGCCAGATAGGACAGCGAATGATCTATGGCTACACCTTC.

The chain carries TRBV27 and TRBJ1-5; D is perhaps TRBD1 (5 bases). Germline V gene sequence: CDR1 MNHEY, CDR2 SMNVEV (reference sequence). V was shortened by 6 bases and J by 6 bases, with 21 bases between the two germline ends. The CDR3 has 16 residues. This CDR3 is CASSPVGQGLRQPQHF. DNA of the CDR3: TGTGCCAGCAGCCCGGTCGGGCAGGGTCTTCGTCAGCCCCAGCATTTT.

V usage is TRBV10-2 and J usage is TRBJ2-2, with TRBD1 matching over 8 bases. This CDR3 spans 14 amino acids. Trimming cost V 6 bases and J 2 bases; bases outside gene matches: 2. Germline V gives CDR1 WSHSY, CDR2 SAAADI. This chain's CDR3 is CASRGQGNTGELFF. The CDR3 DNA follows: TGCGCCAGCAGAGGACAGGGAAACACCGGGGAGCTGTTTTTT.

The V gene is TRBV19, the J gene TRBJ1-5, with D unclear. Germline loops: CDR1 LNHDA, CDR2 SQIVND (reference sequence). The CDR3 has 12 residues. The V gene lost 4 bases and the J gene lost 7 bases, with 8 bases spanning the gap. In nucleotides, the CDR3 is TGTGCCAGTAGTACCTCACTCCAGCCCCAGCATTTT. It is translated as CASSTSLQPQHF.

Only one count was recorded for this clone. This sequence joins TRBV19 and TRBJ1-2, with D unresolved. The germline V and J ends were trimmed by 3 bases and 6 bases, with 14 bases remaining between them. Germline CDR1 and CDR2: LNHDA and SQIVND (reference sequence). There are 14 residues in the CDR3. The CDR3: CASSIDTFLDGYTF. CDR3 DNA: TGTGCCAGTAGTATTGACACCTTTTTAGATGGCTACACCTTC.

In this sample, this clone turned up a few times. The chain combines TRBV30 with TRBJ2-3; D unclear. Germline lookup yields CDR1 GTSNPN and CDR2 SVGIG (reference sequence). V was trimmed by 1 base and J by 2 bases, leaving 4 bases between them. The CDR3 runs 12 residues. This CDR3 is CAWSDNTDTQYF. CDR3 DNA: TGTGCCTGGAGTGACAACACAGATACGCAGTATTTT.

V usage is TRBV7-8 and J usage is TRBJ2-7, with D unclear. The CDR3 is made up of 14 amino acids. Germline V lookup: CDR1 SGHVS, CDR2 FQNEAQ. The V end lost 3 bases, the J end lost 0 bases, and 9 bases lay between the germline ends. The CDR3 nucleotides are TGTGCCAGCAGCTTGAGCGCGAGCTCCTACGAGCAGTACTTC. Encoded protein: CASSLSASSYEQYF.

This rearrangement joins TRBV11-2 to TRBJ1-2, with 10 bases fitting TRBD1. This CDR3 has 17 amino acids. V gave up 4 bases and J gave up 1 base; unmatched junction bases: 9. From germline, CDR1 is SGHAT and CDR2 FQNNGV. In nucleotides, the CDR3 is TGTGCCAGCAGCTCGCTCCGGGACAGGGGTATTAACTATGGCTACACCTTC. Translated, it gives CASSSLRDRGINYGYTF.

This clone was seen just once. The genes are TRBV6-4 and TRBJ1-2; the match to TRBD1 covers 9 bases. There are 17 residues in the CDR3. V shed 5 bases, J shed 7 bases, and the junction held 17 bases outside the gene matches. Germline V gives CDR1 MRHNA, CDR2 SNTAGT. DNA for the CDR3: TGTGCCAGCAGTCTTCCTCCCCGGGACAGGGCCTCTTTTGGCTACACCTTC. It encodes CASSLPPRDRASFGYTF.

The CDR3 DNA reads as TGCGCCAGCAGCCAAGATCCTAGCGGGGGGGTACTCACCGGGGAGCTGTTTTTT. It codes for CASSQDPSGGVLTGELFF. The chain has TRBV4-3 and TRBJ2-2; 12 bases are shared with TRBD2. The V segment lost 0 bases and the J segment 4 bases; nucleotides outside the gene matches: 6. This CDR3 has 18 amino acids. The germline V gene encodes CDR1 LGHNA and CDR2 YSLEER.

The chain links TRBV6-5 to TRBJ1-2, with 9 bases that match TRBD1. Germline CDR1 reads MNHEY; CDR2 reads SVGAGI. This CDR3 spans 14 amino acids. The V segment lost 7 bases and the J segment 6 bases; nucleotides outside the gene matches: 9. CDR3 protein: CASTPTRTGDGYTF. DNA for the CDR3: TGTGCCAGCACCCCTACCCGGACAGGGGATGGCTACACCTTC.

The gene calls are TRBV9 and TRBJ2-2, with 11 bases that match TRBD2. CDR3 length: 16 residues. V was pared by 5 bases and J by 6 bases, with 9 bases of the junction left unmatched. Germline loops: CDR1 SGDLS, CDR2 YYNGEE. The CDR3 protein is CASSETSGSIPGELFF. DNA of the CDR3: TGTGCCAGCAGTGAAACTAGCGGGAGTATCCCCGGGGAGCTGTTTTTT.

The chain has TRBV6-5 and TRBJ2-2; TRBD1 aligns across 8 bases. Looked up from germline, CDR1 is MNHEY and CDR2 is SVGAGI. V trimming: 6 bases; J trimming: 0 bases; junction bases outside the gene matches: 3. There are 15 residues in the CDR3. This CDR3 reads CASRAGGPNTGELFF. Written as DNA, the CDR3 is TGTGCCAGCAGAGCAGGGGGCCCGAACACCGGGGAGCTGTTTTTT.

The V and J genes are TRBV2 and TRBJ2-2; a possible D gene is TRBD1 (5 bases). V lost 3 bases and J lost 2, with 7 bases in between. There are 14 residues in the CDR3. Germline CDR1 and CDR2: SNHLY and FYNNEI. The CDR3 DNA sequence: TGTGCCAGCAGTGATAGGGGCAACACCGGGGAGCTGTTTTTT. Amino acids: CASSDRGNTGELFF.

The rearrangement links TRBV30 to TRBJ2-3; the D gene is possibly TRBD1 (6 bases). V dropped 0 bases and J dropped 6 bases, with 13 bases sitting between them. This CDR3 is 14 amino acids long. CDR1 and CDR2 from the germline V gene are GTSNPN and SVGIG (reference sequence). This chain's CDR3 is CAWSVRTATDTQYF. DNA for the CDR3: TGTGCCTGGAGTGTAAGGACAGCAACCGATACGCAGTATTTT.

Written as DNA, the CDR3 is TGCGCCAGCAGCCCCACGGGGCTAGCGGGGGGCATGTCCTACGAGCAGTACTTC. The encoded protein is CASSPTGLAGGMSYEQYF. The V and J genes are TRBV4-1 and TRBJ2-7; the match to TRBD2 covers 11 bases. Germline CDR1 and CDR2: MGHRA and YSYEKL. J lost 1 base, V lost 4 bases, and 12 bases had no gene match. The CDR3 has 18 residues.

For the CDR3, the DNA is TGTGCCAGTAGTACACGACCGCGACAGGTACTAATCTGGCCCCAGCATTTT. It specifies CASSTRPRQVLIWPQHF. The V gene is TRBV19, the J gene TRBJ1-5; tentative D call: TRBD1 (6 bases). Germline assignment: CDR1 LNHDA and CDR2 SQIVND (reference sequence). V was trimmed by 4 bases and J by 9 bases, leaving 25 bases between them. The CDR3 covers 17 residues.